This entry features one T cell receptor beta chain sequence. The antigen remains undetermined. The sample originates from a study of T cells in localized non-small cell lung cancer. Study-level findings and limits: Adjacent lung had a median about 57 of the 100 largest tumor clones. Uninvolved adjacent lung showed higher T cell clonality than tumor. Longer survival (overall) was linked to higher T cell density in blood. Sequencing involved a lone tumor region, leaving heterogeneity possible.

Clones were sequenced by immunoSEQ multiplex PCR, and TCRdb holds only the in-frame ones, with some missing. There are about 52,000 clones in the sample; approximately 86% occur only once, and roughly a sixth lies in the top ten. This CDR3 is 15 amino acids long. Germline-derived CDR1 and CDR2 are LNHNV and YYDKDF (reference sequence). V was cut by 0 bases and J by 5 bases, with 11 bases left in between. The chain links TRBV15 to TRBJ1-5; D is unresolved. The TCR comes from a female donor with stage II lung adenocarcinoma. The sequenced sample was PBMCs, obtained before any cancer treatment. The CDR3 protein is CATSRDRELHQPQHF. The CDR3 DNA is TGTGCCACCAGCAGAGATCGGGAGCTGCATCAGCCCCAGCATTTT.